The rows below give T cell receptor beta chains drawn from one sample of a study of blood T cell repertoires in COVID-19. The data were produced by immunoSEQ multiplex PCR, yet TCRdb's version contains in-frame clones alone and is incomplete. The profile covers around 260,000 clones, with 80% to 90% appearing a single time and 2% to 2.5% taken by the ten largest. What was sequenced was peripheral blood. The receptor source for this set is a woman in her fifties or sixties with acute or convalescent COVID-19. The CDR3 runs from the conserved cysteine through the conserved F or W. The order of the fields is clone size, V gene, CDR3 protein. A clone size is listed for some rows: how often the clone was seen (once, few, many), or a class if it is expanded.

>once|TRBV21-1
CASSKATVMFF
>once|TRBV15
CATSRDASGSSYNEQFF
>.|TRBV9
CASSNTGARGYTF
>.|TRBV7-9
CASSLGTGLLGINEKLFF
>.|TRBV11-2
CASSPGGTGGNTF
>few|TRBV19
CASSQQGVGTEAFF
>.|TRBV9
CASSIRQGASEKLFF
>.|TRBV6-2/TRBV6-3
CASSYSGQGNEQFF
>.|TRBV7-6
CASRELLAGVRNEQFF
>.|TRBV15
CATSRAPGSEQYF
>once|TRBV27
CASSLWIAGGPYEQYF
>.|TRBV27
CASSGQSNQPQHF
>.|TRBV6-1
CASSEYPGTEIYGYTF
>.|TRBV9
CASSDGTGERYGYTF
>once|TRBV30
CAWTLGQSYEQYF
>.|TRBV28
CASNPGQIYGYTF
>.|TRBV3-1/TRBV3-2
CARAEGDTDTQYF
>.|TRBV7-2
CASRAGTGSEKLFF
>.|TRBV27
CASSSLGQVANYGYTF
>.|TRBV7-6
CASSLRDIGVLLGGYTF
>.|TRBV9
CASSSQGVGNTEAFF
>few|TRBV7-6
CASSLGSSANTGELFF
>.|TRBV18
CASSPKLGQGNSYEQYF
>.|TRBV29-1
CSLARTGTGGGGYTF
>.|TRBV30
CAWSVPAGGSEKLFF
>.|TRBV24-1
CATSAGQGEPLRPQHF
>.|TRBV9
CASSPGGVLNYGYTF